This T cell receptor beta chain was recorded in a study of cytomegalovirus exposure and HLA in healthy donors. Assay: immunoSEQ multiplex PCR; the TCRdb copy retains only in-frame clones and omits some. There are around 150,000 clones in the sample; 70% to 90% occur only once, and approximately 2.2% lies in the top ten. This clone appeared a single time. As yet, its antigen is unknown. Study observations and caveats: Cytomegalovirus association was assigned to approximately 180 TCR beta chains.

This CDR3 region has 15 residues. The ends were cut back, 1 base at V and 3 bases at J, with 10 bases in the middle. Per germline, CDR1 MNHNS and CDR2 SASEGT. Input material: PBMCs. The sequence came from a woman aged 18-29 years in good health and CMV-seronegative. The chain combines TRBV6-1 with TRBJ2-1; possibly TRBD2 for D (5 bases). The CDR3 region is CASSEGGSGYNEQFF. The CDR3 coding sequence is TGTGCCAGCAGTGAAGGAGGGTCGGGCTACAATGAGCAGTTCTTC.